Listed below are T cell receptor beta chains from one sample, sequenced in a study of blood T cell repertoires in COVID-19. Clones were sequenced by immunoSEQ multiplex PCR, and TCRdb holds only the in-frame ones, with some missing. Of 280,000 or so clones in the sample, roughly 90% were seen once. The sample comprised PBMCs or T cells enriched from blood (not recorded which). The receptors shown here come from a woman aged 45-59 years who had been exposed to COVID-19. Each CDR3 is given with its conserved first and last residue. A D gene is named only where the DNA matches it firmly. Rows may omit the clone size; those that give it use once, few, many or a size class.

TRBJ2-7,-,few,TRBV20-1,CSARFGEQYF,TGCAGTGCTAGATTCGGCGAGCAGTACTTC
TRBJ2-3,-,-,TRBV11-2,CASSPYQGIGTDTQYF,TGTGCCAGCAGCCCGTATCAGGGGATAGGCACAGATACGCAGTATTTT
TRBJ1-6,TRBD1,-,TRBV6-5,CASRGQGGNSPLHF,TGTGCCAGCAGGGGACAGGGCGGGAATTCACCCCTCCACTTT
TRBJ1-3,TRBD1,-,TRBV28,CASSSRGTGNTIYF,TGTGCCAGCAGTTCCAGGGGGACTGGAAACACCATATATTTT
TRBJ2-7,-,-,TRBV7-2,CASSVGRGIHYEQYF,TGTGCCAGCAGCGTTGGCCGAGGCATCCACTACGAGCAGTACTTC
TRBJ1-6,TRBD1,-,TRBV28,CAAEDRGLPGSPLHF,TGTGCCGCGGAAGACAGGGGTCTACCGGGTTCACCCCTCCACTTT
TRBJ2-2,-,-,TRBV11-2,CASSLDWLKNTGELFF,TGTGCCAGCAGCTTAGATTGGCTTAAAAACACCGGGGAGCTGTTTTTT
TRBJ2-5,TRBD1,-,TRBV6-1,CASSERTGRETQYF,TGTGCCAGCAGTGAAAGGACAGGGAGAGAGACCCAGTACTTC
TRBJ2-5,TRBD2,-,TRBV5-4,CASSWTSGGETQYF,TGTGCCAGCAGTTGGACTAGCGGGGGAGAGACCCAGTACTTC
TRBJ2-3,TRBD1,-,TRBV15,CATSRGDRGLTDTQYF,TGTGCCACCAGCCGCGGGGACAGGGGATTAACAGATACGCAGTATTTT
TRBJ2-7,TRBD2,-,TRBV27,CASSSLGLAGSYEQYF,TGTGCCAGCAGTTCCCTGGGACTAGCGGGGTCCTACGAGCAGTACTTC
TRBJ2-1,-,once,TRBV3-1/TRBV3-2,CASSQDMGGTSNEQFF,TGTGCCAGCAGCCAAGATATGGGGGGTACTAGCAATGAGCAGTTCTTC
TRBJ2-1,TRBD1,-,TRBV19,CARYWDSHYNEQFF,TGTGCCAGATATTGGGACAGCCACTACAATGAGCAGTTCTTC
TRBJ1-2,-,-,TRBV7-2,CASSLARGGGYGYTF,TGTGCCAGCAGCTTAGCGAGGGGGGGCGGCTATGGCTACACCTTC
TRBJ1-5,TRBD1,-,TRBV2,CASSGTAMNQPQHF,TGTGCCAGCAGCGGGACAGCAATGAATCAGCCCCAGCATTTT
TRBJ2-5,-,-,TRBV7-2,CASSVRREETQYF,TGTGCCAGCAGCGTCAGGCGGGAAGAGACCCAGTACTTC
TRBJ1-1,-,-,TRBV3-1/TRBV3-2,CASSHSEGSTEAFF,TGTGCCAGCAGCCATTCCGAGGGTAGCACTGAAGCTTTCTTT
TRBJ1-2,TRBD1,-,TRBV5-1,CASSPEPGTGGYGYTF,TGCGCCAGCAGCCCAGAACCCGGGACAGGGGGTTATGGCTACACCTTC
TRBJ1-5,-,-,TRBV16,CASSQRAGDQPQHF,TGTGCCAGCAGCCAAAGGGCAGGGGATCAGCCCCAGCATTTT
TRBJ2-5,TRBD1,-,TRBV7-2,CASSLQGAYQETQYF,TGTGCCAGCAGCTTACAGGGGGCGTACCAAGAGACCCAGTACTTC
TRBJ2-3,TRBD2,-,TRBV18,CASSPNGLAGGQDTQYF,TGTGCCAGCTCACCGAATGGTCTAGCGGGGGGGCAAGATACGCAGTATTTT
TRBJ1-5,-,-,TRBV19,CASSTYSGALYQPQHF,TGTGCCAGTAGTACATATTCAGGGGCTCTCTATCAGCCCCAGCATTTT
TRBJ2-3,-,-,TRBV5-5,CASSGVGQDTDTQYF,TGTGCCAGCAGCGGGGTGGGGCAGGACACAGATACGCAGTATTTT
TRBJ1-5,TRBD1,once,TRBV5-6,CASSLTGGMGNQPQHF,TGTGCCAGCAGCTTAACAGGGGGTATGGGCAATCAGCCCCAGCATTTT
TRBJ2-1,TRBD2,-,TRBV2,CASSPTSGGVSYNEQFF,TGTGCCAGCAGTCCCACTAGCGGGGGGGTCTCCTACAATGAGCAGTTCTTC
TRBJ2-2,TRBD1,-,TRBV6-5,CASRDRGYTGELFF,TGTGCCAGCAGGGACAGGGGGTACACCGGGGAGCTGTTTTTT